The clone carrying this TCR beta chain appeared many times. Germline V lookup: CDR1 SGHAT, CDR2 FQNNGV. The CDR3 length is 18 residues. Trimming removed 5 bases from V and 7 bases from J; junction bases left unmatched: 13. This specimen comes from a study of regulatory T cells in long-lasting Graves disease. Stated time point: newly diagnosed GD, antithyroid drugs for less than 3 months. PBMC RNA served as the TCR library source. Patients were enrolled at an endocrinology department in Xi'an, China. CDR3-region Arm-PCR and iRepertoire HTBI primers produced the TCR beta libraries. TCRdb called the multiplex PCR reads again in MiXCR, with one record for every CDR3 protein. Of approximately 270,000 distinct CDR3 sequences in the sample, about 20% were seen once. The same data also contributed to another study, on T cells in Graves' hyperthyroidism and ophthalmopathy. This second report adds: Uncontrolled infection, other autoimmune disease, pregnancy or lactation led to exclusion. Orbital computed tomography and thyroid ultrasound, together with serum TRAb and thyroxine and clinical symptoms, were used for diagnoses. Blood also carried most thyroid clonotypes expanded above 0.001.

Sample: peripheral blood mononuclear cells (PBMCs), taken at new diagnosis, from a patient treated with antithyroid drugs. The TCR sequence derives from a woman aged 25 to 39 with Graves disease. The rearrangement uses TRBV11-2 and TRBJ2-3, with 15 bases matching TRBD2. The CDR3 DNA sequence: TGTGCCAGCAGCGTTGCACCGGGACTAGCGGGGGGCCCCAATACGCAGTATTTT. It is translated as CASSVAPGLAGGPNTQYF.